The T cell receptor beta chain under discussion was sequenced for a study of T cell clonotyping in hematopoietic cell transplantation. Findings and caveats of the study: Cells were unsorted, so CD4 and CD8 contributions were not separated. Pathologically expanded recipient clonotypes increased progressively from day 30 to day 180 as diversity fell. Higher Inverse Simpson Index values in graft donor and pretransplant recipient predicted broader posttransplant TCR diversity.

The germline V gene encodes CDR1 SGDLS and CDR2 YYNGEE. The CDR3 extends over 17 amino acids. The V and J ends lost 0 bases and 1 base, in that order; junction bases with no gene match: 5. As for this clone: What it binds is unknown.

This table comes from immunoSEQ multiplex PCR, and its TCRdb copy is limited to in-frame clones, with some not included. Of 8,500 to 9,000 clones in the sample, 93% were seen once. Recipients were bled about 28 days pretransplant and at posttransplant days 30, 100, 180. This sequence joins TRBV9 and TRBJ2-3, with 10 bases aligning to TRBD2. This TCR was recovered from a male patient aged 45 to 59 who had an allogeneic stem cell transplant from a related donor, so T cells may come from the graft donor. Some clones in this sample may be carry-over from other donors' samples. This material consisted of PBMCs, taken 100 days after allogeneic stem cell transplant. This chain's CDR3 is CASSVGNLAGGTDTQYF. The CDR3, as DNA: TGTGCCAGCAGCGTAGGGAATCTAGCGGGGGGCACAGATACGCAGTATTTT. The full variable domain, rest sourced from reference TRBV9 and TRBJ2-3, is DSGVTQTPKHLITATGQRVTLRCSPRSGDLSVYWYQQSLDQGLQFLIQYYNGEERAKGNILERFSAQQFPDLHSELNLSSLELGDSALYFCASSVGNLAGGTDTQYFGPGTRLTVL.